This T cell receptor (beta chain) stems from a study of shared clonotypes between healthy human individuals. Libraries were prepared by immunoSEQ multiplex PCR; TCRdb keeps only in-frame clonotypes and omits some of them. This table holds about 2 million clones, about 95% found once. The length of the CDR3 is 14 residues. The germline gives CDR1 SGHNT, CDR2 YENEEA. V lost 5 bases and J lost 1; bases outside the gene matches: 3. Comment on this clone: Other DNA variants within this sample encode the same CDR3.

Naive CD8 cells were CD45RO-negative, positively selected for CCR7, excluding terminally differentiated effector memory CD45RA+ cells. Sample: naive CD8+ T cells sorted from blood. This chain joins TRBV11-3 and TRBJ2-3, with 7 bases aligning to TRBD1. This sequence was found in a man aged 18 to 30 in good health. The CDR3 DNA is TGTGCCAGCAGCCCCGGGACAGGCACAGATACGCAGTATTTT. Translated, it gives CASSPGTGTDTQYF. The full variable domain, completed using reference TRBV11-3 and TRBJ2-3, is EAGVVQSPRYKIIEKKQPVAFWCNPISGHNTLYWYLQNLGQGPELLIRYENEEAVDDSQLPKDRFSAERLKGVDSTLKIQPAELGDSAVYLCASSPGTGTDTQYFGPGTRLTVL.